Detailed here is one T cell receptor (beta chain). The antigen remains undetermined. The table came from immunoSEQ multiplex PCR; TCRdb's copy has only in-frame clones and leaves some out. The sample consists of roughly 2 million clones, 95% of them appearing once. The data stem from a study of shared clonotypes between healthy human individuals. Overall study findings and caveats: The four-donor shared clonotypes exceeded non-shared clonotypes in generation probability, with non-shared ones scoring lower. Compared with memory subsets, naive subsets generally had larger estimated richness.

Germline lookup yields CDR1 SGHNT and CDR2 YYREEE (reference sequence). The CDR3 covers 15 residues. V was trimmed by 4 bases and J by 2 bases, leaving 15 bases between them. The sample consisted of naive CD4+ T cells sorted from blood. The subset: CD45RA+ positively selected. The chain links TRBV5-4 to TRBJ2-5; tentative D call: TRBD1 (6 bases). The clonotype comes from a man younger than 35 in good health. CDR3 nucleotide sequence: TGTGCCAGCAGCCCTCCGCTAGGGGGACAAGAGACCCAGTACTTC. Amino acids: CASSPPLGGQETQYF.